This TCR beta chain was obtained from a study of human T cells and chemical hapten exposure. Looking at the study overall: Cases of alopecia areata, totalis or universalis occurred in a predominantly female patient group. The variation in per-sample TCR yields arose mainly from small differences in pooled library volumes.

This clonotype came up many times. It was the library that attached unique molecular identifiers to individual cDNA molecules. TCRdb fed the RACE reads into MiXCR, producing one record per CDR3 protein. The sample has around 300,000 distinct CDR3 sequences; 5.5% are singletons. V was shortened by 7 bases and J by 5 bases, with 17 bases between the two germline ends. The CDR3 covers 13 residues. Germline-derived CDR1 and CDR2 are SQVTM and ANQGSEA. As to time point: pre-sensitization, week 0. The treatment: therapeutic diphenylcyclopropenone sensitization with weekly scalp DPC. V gene TRBV29-1 combines with J gene TRBJ1-2; D might be TRBD1 (6 bases). The clonotype comes from a woman aged 18-29 years with alopecia areata. Some clones in this sample may be carry-over from other donors' samples. The starting material was whole blood, obtained in connection with sensitization to the hapten diphenylcyclopropenone (DPC). The CDR3 coding sequence is TGCAGCGCACAGGGAGACGAAATATATGGCTACACCTTC. Translation: CSAQGDEIYGYTF.